This T cell receptor (beta chain) derives from a study of shared clonotypes between healthy human individuals. As defined, naive CD8 cells were CD45RO-negative and positively selected for CCR7, with terminally differentiated effector memory CD45RA+ cells excluded. The table came from immunoSEQ multiplex PCR; TCRdb's copy has only in-frame clones and leaves some out. The sample carries about 680,000 clones, about 91% recorded once. The sequencing sample was made of naive CD8+ T cells sorted from blood. The receptor comes from a man younger than 40 in good health.

CDR3 bases: TGTGCCAGCAGCTTAGGGGAAACTCAAGAGACCCAGTACTTC. Protein sequence: CASSLGETQETQYF. This chain joins TRBV11-3 and TRBJ2-5; D remains unclear. Germline V gene lookup returns CDR1 SGHNT and CDR2 YENEEA. CDR3 length: 14 amino acids. Trimming pared 1 base from V and 2 bases from J, leaving 8 bases between.